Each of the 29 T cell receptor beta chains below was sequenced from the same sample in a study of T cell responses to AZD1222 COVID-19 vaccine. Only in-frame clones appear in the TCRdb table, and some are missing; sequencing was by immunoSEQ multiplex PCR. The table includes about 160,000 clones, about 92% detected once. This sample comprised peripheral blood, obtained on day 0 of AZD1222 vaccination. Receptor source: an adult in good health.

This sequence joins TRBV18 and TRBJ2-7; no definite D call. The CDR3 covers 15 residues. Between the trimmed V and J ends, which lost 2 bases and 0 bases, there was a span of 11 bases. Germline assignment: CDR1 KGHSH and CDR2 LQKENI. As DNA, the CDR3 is TGTGCCAGCTCACCAGCGCCCTCGAGCTCCTACGAGCAGTACTTC. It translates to CASSPAPSSSYEQYF.

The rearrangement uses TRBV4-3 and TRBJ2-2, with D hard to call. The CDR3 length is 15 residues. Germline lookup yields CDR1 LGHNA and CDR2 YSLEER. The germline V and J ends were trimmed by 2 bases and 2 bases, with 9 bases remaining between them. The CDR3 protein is CASSQSGSNTGELFF. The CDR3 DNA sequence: TGCGCCAGCAGCCAATCTGGCAGTAACACCGGGGAGCTGTTTTTT.

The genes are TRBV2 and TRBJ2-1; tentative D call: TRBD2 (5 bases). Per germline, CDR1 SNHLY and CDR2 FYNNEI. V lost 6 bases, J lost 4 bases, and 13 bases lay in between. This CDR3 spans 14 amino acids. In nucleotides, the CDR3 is TGTGCCAGCAGCGAAACCGGGAAGTACAATGAGCAGTTCTTC. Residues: CASSETGKYNEQFF.

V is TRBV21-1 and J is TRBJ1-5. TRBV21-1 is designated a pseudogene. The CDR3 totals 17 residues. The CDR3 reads CASSKVRRTSGGQPQHF. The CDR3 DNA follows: TGTGCCAGCAGCAAAGTGCGGAGGACATCGGGGGGTCAGCCCCAGCATTTT.

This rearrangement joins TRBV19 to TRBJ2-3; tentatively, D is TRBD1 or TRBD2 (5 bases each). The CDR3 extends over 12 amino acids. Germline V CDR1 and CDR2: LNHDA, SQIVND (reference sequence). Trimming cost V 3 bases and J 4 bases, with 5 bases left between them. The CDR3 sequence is CASSMGADTQYF. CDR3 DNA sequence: TGTGCCAGTAGTATGGGGGCAGATACGCAGTATTTT.

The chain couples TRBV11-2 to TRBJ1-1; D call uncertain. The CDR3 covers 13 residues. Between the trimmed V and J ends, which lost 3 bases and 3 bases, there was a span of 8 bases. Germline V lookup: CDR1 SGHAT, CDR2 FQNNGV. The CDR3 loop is CASSFLSDTEAFF. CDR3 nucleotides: TGTGCCAGCAGCTTCTTATCGGACACTGAAGCTTTCTTT.

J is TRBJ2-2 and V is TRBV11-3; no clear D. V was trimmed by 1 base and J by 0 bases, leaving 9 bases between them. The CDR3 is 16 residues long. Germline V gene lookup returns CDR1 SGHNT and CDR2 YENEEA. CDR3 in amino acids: CASSLVGEPNTGELFF. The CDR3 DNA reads TGTGCCAGCAGCTTAGTCGGCGAACCGAACACCGGGGAGCTGTTTTTT.

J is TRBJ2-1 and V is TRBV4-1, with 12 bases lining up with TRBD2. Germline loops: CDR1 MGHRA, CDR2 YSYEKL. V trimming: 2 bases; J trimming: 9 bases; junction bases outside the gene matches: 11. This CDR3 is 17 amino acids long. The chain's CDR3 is CASSQPDLAGGPGEQFF. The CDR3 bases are TGCGCCAGCAGCCAACCCGACCTAGCGGGGGGGCCGGGTGAGCAGTTCTTC.

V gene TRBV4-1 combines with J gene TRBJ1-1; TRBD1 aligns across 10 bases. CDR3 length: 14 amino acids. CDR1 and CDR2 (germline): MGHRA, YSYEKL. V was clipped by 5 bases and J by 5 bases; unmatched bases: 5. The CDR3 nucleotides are TGCGCCAGCAGCTTCCGGGACAGGGGAACTGAAGCTTTCTTT. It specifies CASSFRDRGTEAFF.

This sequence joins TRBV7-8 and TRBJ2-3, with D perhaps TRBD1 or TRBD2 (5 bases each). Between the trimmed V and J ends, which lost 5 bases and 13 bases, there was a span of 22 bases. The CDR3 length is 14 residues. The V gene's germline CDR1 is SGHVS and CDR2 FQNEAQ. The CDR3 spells CASSPRGLRSFKYF. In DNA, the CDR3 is TGTGCCAGCAGCCCCCGGGGCCTGAGGTCTTTTAAGTATTTT.

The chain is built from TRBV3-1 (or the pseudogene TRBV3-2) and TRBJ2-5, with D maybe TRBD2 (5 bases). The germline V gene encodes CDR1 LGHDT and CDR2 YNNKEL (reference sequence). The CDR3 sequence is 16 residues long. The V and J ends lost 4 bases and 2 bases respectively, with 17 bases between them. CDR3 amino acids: CASSLGLGAAQETQYF. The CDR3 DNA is TGTGCCAGCAGCCTCGGACTGGGAGCGGCTCAAGAGACCCAGTACTTC.

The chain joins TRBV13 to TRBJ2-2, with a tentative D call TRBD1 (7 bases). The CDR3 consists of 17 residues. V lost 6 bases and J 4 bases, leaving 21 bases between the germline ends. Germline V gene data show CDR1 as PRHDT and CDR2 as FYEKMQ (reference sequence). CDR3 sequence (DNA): TGTGCCAGCAGACCGGGGGTGCAGGGGGAAAGCACCGGGGAGCTGTTTTTT. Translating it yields CASRPGVQGESTGELFF.

The CDR3 sequence is CASSPDWKGYTF. DNA for the CDR3: TGTGCCAGCAGTCCTGACTGGAAAGGCTACACCTTC. The chain combines TRBV6-5 with TRBJ1-2; D gene uncertain. Per germline, CDR1 MNHEY and CDR2 SVGAGI. This CDR3 has 12 residues. The V and J ends lost 5 bases and 8 bases respectively, with 12 bases between them.

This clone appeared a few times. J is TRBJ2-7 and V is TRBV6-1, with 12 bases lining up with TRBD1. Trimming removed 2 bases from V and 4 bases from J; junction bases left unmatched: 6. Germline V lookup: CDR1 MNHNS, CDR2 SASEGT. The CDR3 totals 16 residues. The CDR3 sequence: CASSESGTGGYYEQYF. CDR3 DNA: TGTGCCAGCAGTGAATCAGGGACAGGGGGCTATTACGAGCAGTACTTC.

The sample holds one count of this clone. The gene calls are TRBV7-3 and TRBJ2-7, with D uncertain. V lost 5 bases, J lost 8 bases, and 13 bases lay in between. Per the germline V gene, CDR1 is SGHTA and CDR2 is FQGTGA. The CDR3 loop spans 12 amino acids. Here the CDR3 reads CASSQMVGKQYF. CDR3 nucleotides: TGTGCCAGCAGCCAAATGGTGGGGAAGCAGTACTTC.

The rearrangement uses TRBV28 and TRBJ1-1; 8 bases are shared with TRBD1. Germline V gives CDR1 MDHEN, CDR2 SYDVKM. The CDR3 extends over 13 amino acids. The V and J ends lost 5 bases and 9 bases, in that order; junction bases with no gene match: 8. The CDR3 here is CASSDGQGGKAFF. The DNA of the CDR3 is TGTGCCAGCAGTGACGGACAGGGTGGCAAAGCTTTCTTT.

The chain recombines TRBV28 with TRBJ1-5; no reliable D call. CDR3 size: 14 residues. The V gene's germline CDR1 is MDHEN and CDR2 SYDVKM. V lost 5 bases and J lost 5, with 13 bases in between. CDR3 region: CASSPRFEYQPQHF. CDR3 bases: TGTGCCAGCAGTCCCCGTTTTGAGTATCAGCCCCAGCATTTT.

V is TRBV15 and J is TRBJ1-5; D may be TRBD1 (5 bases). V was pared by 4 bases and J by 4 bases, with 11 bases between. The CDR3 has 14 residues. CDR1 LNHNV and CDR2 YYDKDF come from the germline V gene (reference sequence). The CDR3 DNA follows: TGTGCCACCAGCAACGCAGGGCAAAATCAGCCCCAGCATTTT. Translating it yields CATSNAGQNQPQHF.

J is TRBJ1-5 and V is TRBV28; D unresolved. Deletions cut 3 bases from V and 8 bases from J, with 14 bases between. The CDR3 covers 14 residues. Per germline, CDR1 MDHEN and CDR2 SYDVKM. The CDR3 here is CASSLVGPDEPQHF. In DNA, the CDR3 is TGTGCCAGCAGTTTGGTCGGGCCAGACGAGCCCCAGCATTTT.

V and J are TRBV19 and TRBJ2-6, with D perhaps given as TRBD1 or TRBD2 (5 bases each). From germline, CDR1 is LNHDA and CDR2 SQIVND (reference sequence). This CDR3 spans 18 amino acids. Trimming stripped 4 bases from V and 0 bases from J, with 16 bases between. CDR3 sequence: CASSSPGTGSSGANVLTF. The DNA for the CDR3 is TGTGCCAGTAGTAGCCCCGGGACGGGGAGCTCTGGGGCCAACGTCCTGACTTTC.

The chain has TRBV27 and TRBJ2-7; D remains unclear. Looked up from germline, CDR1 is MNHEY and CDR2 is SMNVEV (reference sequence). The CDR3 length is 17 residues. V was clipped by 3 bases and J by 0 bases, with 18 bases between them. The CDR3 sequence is CASSFLWSPTSSYEQYF. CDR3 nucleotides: TGTGCCAGCAGTTTTTTGTGGAGTCCTACGAGCTCCTACGAGCAGTACTTC.

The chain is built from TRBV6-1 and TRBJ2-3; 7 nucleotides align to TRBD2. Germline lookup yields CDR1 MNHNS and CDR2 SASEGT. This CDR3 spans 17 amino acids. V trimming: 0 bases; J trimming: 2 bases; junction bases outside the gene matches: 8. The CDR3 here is CASSEAHGRLTTDTQYF. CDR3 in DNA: TGTGCCAGCAGTGAAGCCCACGGGAGGCTGACCACAGATACGCAGTATTTT.

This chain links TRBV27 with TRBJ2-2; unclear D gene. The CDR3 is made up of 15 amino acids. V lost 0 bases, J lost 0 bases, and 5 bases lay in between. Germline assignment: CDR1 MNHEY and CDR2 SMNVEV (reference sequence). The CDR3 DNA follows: TGTGCCAGCAGTTTATCCGGGTCGAACACCGGGGAGCTGTTTTTT. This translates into CASSLSGSNTGELFF.

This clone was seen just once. CDR3 amino acids: CASSLGLGYNSPLHF. CDR3 nucleotides: TGCGCCAGCAGCTTGGGTCTCGGATATAATTCACCCCTCCACTTT. This chain connects TRBV5-1 to TRBJ1-6; no reliable D call. Germline CDR1 SGHRS, CDR2 YFSETQ. This CDR3 has 15 amino acids. V lost 0 bases and J lost 4, with 8 bases in between.

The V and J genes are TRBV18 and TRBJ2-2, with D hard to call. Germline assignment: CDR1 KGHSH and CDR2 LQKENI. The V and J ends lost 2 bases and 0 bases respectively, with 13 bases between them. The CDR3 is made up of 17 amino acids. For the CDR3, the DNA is TGTGCCAGCTCACCAACCCTATCCCTCGCGAACACCGGGGAGCTGTTTTTT. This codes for CASSPTLSLANTGELFF.

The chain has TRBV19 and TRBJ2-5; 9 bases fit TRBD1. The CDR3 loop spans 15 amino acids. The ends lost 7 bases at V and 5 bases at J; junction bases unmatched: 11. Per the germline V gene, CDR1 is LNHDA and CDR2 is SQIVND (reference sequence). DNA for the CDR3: TGTGCCAGTACTCCGGGACAGGGCACGCGGGAGACCCAGTACTTC. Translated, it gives CASTPGQGTRETQYF.

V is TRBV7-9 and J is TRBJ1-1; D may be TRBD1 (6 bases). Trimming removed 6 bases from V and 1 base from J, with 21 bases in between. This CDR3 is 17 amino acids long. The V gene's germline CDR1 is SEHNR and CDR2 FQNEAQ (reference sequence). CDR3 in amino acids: CASSLTSRGQKNTEAFF. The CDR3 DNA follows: TGTGCCAGCAGTTTAACGAGCCGAGGACAGAAGAACACTGAAGCTTTCTTT.

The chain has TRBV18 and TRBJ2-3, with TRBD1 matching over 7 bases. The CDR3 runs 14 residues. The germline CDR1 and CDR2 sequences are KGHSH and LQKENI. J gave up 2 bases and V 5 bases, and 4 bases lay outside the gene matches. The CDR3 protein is CASSMTGYTDTQYF. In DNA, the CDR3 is TGTGCCAGCTCAATGACAGGGTACACAGATACGCAGTATTTT.

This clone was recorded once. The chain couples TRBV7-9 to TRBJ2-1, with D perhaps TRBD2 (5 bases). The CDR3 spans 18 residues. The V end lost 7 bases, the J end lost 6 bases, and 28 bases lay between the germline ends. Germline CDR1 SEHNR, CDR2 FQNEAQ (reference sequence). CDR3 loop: CASTEPPLGQRTSNEQFF. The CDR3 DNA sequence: TGTGCCAGCACCGAGCCCCCCCTGGGTCAGCGGACGTCCAATGAGCAGTTCTTC. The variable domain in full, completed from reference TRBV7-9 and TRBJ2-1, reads DTGVSQNPRHKITKRGQNVTFRCDPISEHNRLYWYRQTLGQGPEFLTYFQNEAQLEKSRLLSDRFSAERPKGSFSTLEIQRTEQGDSAMYLCASTEPPLGQRTSNEQFFGPGTRLTVL.